This passage covers 2 T cell receptor beta chains from one sample sequenced in a study of blood T cell repertoires in COVID-19 (dated by TCRdb to 2019 to 2021). The library came from the immunoSEQ multiplex PCR assay. The immuneACCESS repertoire file appears here via TCRdb, limited to in-frame rearrangements. These files lack a portion of the clones; in checked studies, under half of the deficit traces to unresolved V genes, and the cause of the others is not known. Present in this sample are about 170,000 clones, about 85% of which were seen just once. The ten biggest clones cover approximately 7% of the sample. Sequencing was carried out using peripheral blood. These receptors originate from an older man with COVID-19, enrolled during active disease.

The chain is built from TRBV29-1 and TRBJ2-5, with D maybe TRBD2 (5 bases). The CDR3 consists of 12 residues. Germline V gene lookup returns CDR1 SQVTM and CDR2 ANQGSEA. V was pared by 4 bases and J by 0 bases, with 6 bases between. The CDR3 protein is CSVGGYQETQYF. CDR3 DNA sequence: TGCAGCGTTGGAGGGTACCAAGAGACCCAGTACTTC.

The chain uses TRBV7-6 and TRBJ1-5; 9 bases match TRBD1. With V trimmed by 1 base and J by 4 bases, 5 bases remained unmatched. The CDR3 is 16 residues long. CDR1 SGHVS and CDR2 FNYEAQ come from the germline V gene. CDR3 DNA sequence: TGTGCCAGCAGCTTAGGGACAGGGGTTAGGAATCAGCCCCAGCATTTT. Its translation: CASSLGTGVRNQPQHF.